One sample yielded the 6 T cell receptor beta chains listed below, sequenced in a study of graft-versus-host responses after intestinal transplantation. These TCRs are of unknown antigen specificity. Profiling relied on immunoSEQ multiplex PCR, and the TCRdb table lists in-frame clones only, not all of them. The table has tens of thousands of clones, 70% to 90% seen once. Sequencing used unstimulated CD4+ T cells sorted from spleen or lymph node cells, obtained before transplant. These receptors originate from a human donor who was the organ donor for an intestinal transplant.

The V call is TRBV6-5, the J call TRBJ2-7; 7 nucleotides align to TRBD1. Germline CDR1 and CDR2: MNHEY and SVGAGI. This CDR3 comprises 13 residues. V was pared by 0 bases and J by 4 bases, with 0 bases of the junction left unmatched. The CDR3 region has the DNA TGTGCCAGCAGTTACTCACAGGGGTACGAGCAGTACTTC. It specifies CASSYSQGYEQYF.

This chain links TRBV15 with TRBJ2-7; D remains ambiguous. This CDR3 contains 13 residues. Trimming shortened V by 0 bases and J by 6 bases, and 9 bases separated the two germline ends. Germline-derived CDR1 and CDR2 are LNHNV and YYDKDF (reference sequence). CDR3 DNA: TGTGCCACCAGCAGAGATCGCTACCGCGAGCAGTACTTC. Translating gives CATSRDRYREQYF.

This rearrangement joins TRBV29-1 to TRBJ1-5, with 9 bases matching TRBD1. J was trimmed by 5 bases and V by 4 bases; bases with no gene match: 0. The CDR3 loop spans 12 amino acids. The germline CDR1 and CDR2 sequences are SQVTM and ANQGSEA. CDR3 region: CSVGQGDQPQHF. DNA of the CDR3: TGCAGCGTTGGACAGGGGGATCAGCCCCAGCATTTT.

V and J are TRBV18 and TRBJ1-2, with 10 bases fitting TRBD1. Per the germline V gene, CDR1 is KGHSH and CDR2 is LQKENI. This CDR3 contains 14 residues. Trimming at V came to 5 bases and at J to 6 bases, leaving 6 bases not matched to a gene. CDR3 nucleotide sequence: TGTGCCAGCTCATCTTACGGGACAGGGGATGGCTACACCTTC. This encodes CASSSYGTGDGYTF. Together with reference TRBV18 and TRBJ1-2, the CDR3 gives the full variable domain: NAGVMQNPRHLVRRRGQEARLRCSPMKGHSHVYWYRQLPEEGLKFMVYLQKENIIDESGMPKERFSAEFPKEGPSILRIQQVVRGDSAAYFCASSSYGTGDGYTFGSGTRLTVV.

The chain is built from TRBV5-4 and TRBJ2-3, with 9 bases matching TRBD1. This CDR3 region has 14 residues. Germline trimming cut 5 bases from V and 0 bases from J; bases unmatched to any gene: 1. Germline V lookup: CDR1 SGHNT, CDR2 YYREEE (reference sequence). The CDR3 coding sequence is TGTGCCAGCAGGGACAGGGGTAGCACAGATACGCAGTATTTT. It translates to CASRDRGSTDTQYF.

V usage is TRBV9 and J usage is TRBJ2-3; 11 bases are a match to TRBD2. J lost 11 bases, V lost 4 bases, and 9 bases had no gene match. This CDR3 region has 14 residues. The germline CDR1 and CDR2 sequences are SGDLS and YYNGEE. CDR3 sequence (DNA): TGTGCCAGCAGCTCCGGGACTAGCGGTTGGGGGCAGTATTTT. It encodes CASSSGTSGWGQYF.